The clone carrying this T cell receptor beta chain was counted a single time. In the original workflow: Amplification from reference gene primers served as the basis for estimated nucleated cell counts. Profiled with immunoSEQ multiplex PCR; TCRdb holds only in-frame clones, not every one. V, J and clone size are taken as reported in that table, and D and trimming were inferred from the DNA itself. The data show 250,000 or so clones, approximately 91% seen once. This CDR3 has 14 residues. The J segment lost 4 bases and the V segment lost 9 bases, leaving 8 bases of the junction unmatched. The germline CDR1 and CDR2 sequences are LNHDA and SQIVND (reference sequence). The data belong to a study of blood T cell repertoires in COVID-19. Looking at the study overall: The United States, Italy and Spain were the sources of the acute and convalescent COVID-19 samples. Sample material is recorded as cDNA or gDNA derived from T cells, B-cell-depleted T cells, or PBMCs.

Sequenced material: peripheral blood. This chain connects TRBV19 to TRBJ1-2, with 10 bases fitting TRBD1. The clonotype was recovered from a woman aged 30 to 39 with acute or convalescent COVID-19. In DNA form, the CDR3 reads TGTGCCAGCCGGGACAGGGGCATGGGCTATGGCTACACCTTC. It codes for CASRDRGMGYGYTF.